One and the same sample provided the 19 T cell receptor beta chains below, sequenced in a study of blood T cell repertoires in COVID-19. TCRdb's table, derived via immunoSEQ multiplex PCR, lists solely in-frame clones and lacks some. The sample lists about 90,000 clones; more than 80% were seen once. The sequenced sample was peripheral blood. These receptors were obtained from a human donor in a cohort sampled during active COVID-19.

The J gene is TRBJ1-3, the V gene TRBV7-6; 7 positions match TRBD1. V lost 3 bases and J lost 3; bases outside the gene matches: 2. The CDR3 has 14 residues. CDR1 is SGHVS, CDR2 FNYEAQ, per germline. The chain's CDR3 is CASSFRDSGNTIYF. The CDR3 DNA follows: TGTGCCAGCAGCTTCCGGGACAGTGGAAACACCATATATTTT.

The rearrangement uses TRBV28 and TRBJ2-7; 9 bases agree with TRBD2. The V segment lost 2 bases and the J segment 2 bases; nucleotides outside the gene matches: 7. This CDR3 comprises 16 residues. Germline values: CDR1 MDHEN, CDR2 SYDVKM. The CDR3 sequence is CASSLRGGGVPYEQYF. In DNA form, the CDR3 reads TGTGCCAGCAGTTTAAGGGGCGGGGGGGTCCCCTACGAGCAGTACTTC.

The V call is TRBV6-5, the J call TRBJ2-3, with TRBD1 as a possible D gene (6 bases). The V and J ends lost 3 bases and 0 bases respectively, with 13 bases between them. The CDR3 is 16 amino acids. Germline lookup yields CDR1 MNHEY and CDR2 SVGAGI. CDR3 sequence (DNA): TGTGCCAGCAGTTATGGCCAGGGGCGAAGCACAGATACGCAGTATTTT. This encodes CASSYGQGRSTDTQYF.

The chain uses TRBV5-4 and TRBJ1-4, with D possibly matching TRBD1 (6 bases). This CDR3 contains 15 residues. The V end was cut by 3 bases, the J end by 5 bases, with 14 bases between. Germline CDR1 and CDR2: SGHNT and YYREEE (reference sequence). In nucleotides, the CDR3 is TGTGCCAGCAGCTCACACAGGGAGACGAATGAAAAACTGTTTTTT. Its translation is CASSSHRETNEKLFF. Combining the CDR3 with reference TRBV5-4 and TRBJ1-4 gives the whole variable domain ETGVTQSPTHLIKTRGQQVTLRCSSQSGHNTVSWYQQALGQGPQFIFQYYREEENGRGNFPPRFSGLQFPNYSSELNVNALELDDSALYLCASSSHRETNEKLFFGSGTQLSVL.

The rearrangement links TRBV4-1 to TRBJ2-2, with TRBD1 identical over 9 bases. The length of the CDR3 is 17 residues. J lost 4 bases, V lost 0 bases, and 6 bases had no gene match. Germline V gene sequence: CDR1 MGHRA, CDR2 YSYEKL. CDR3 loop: CASSQDIRTGVTGELFF. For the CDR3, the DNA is TGCGCCAGCAGCCAAGATATCAGGACAGGGGTCACCGGGGAGCTGTTTTTT.

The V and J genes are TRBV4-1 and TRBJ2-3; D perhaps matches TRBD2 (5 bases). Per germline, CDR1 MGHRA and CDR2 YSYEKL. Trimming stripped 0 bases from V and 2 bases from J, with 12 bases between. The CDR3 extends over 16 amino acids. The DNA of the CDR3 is TGCGCCAGCAGCCAAGAAGCGGAGGCAATCACAGATACGCAGTATTTT. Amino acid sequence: CASSQEAEAITDTQYF.

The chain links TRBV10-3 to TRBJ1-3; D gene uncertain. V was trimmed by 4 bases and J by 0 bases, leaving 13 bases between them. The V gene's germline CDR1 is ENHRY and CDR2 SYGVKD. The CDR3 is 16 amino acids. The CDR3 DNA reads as TGTGCCATCAGTGTCGGAGGCGCTAGCTCTGGAAACACCATATATTTT. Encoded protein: CAISVGGASSGNTIYF.

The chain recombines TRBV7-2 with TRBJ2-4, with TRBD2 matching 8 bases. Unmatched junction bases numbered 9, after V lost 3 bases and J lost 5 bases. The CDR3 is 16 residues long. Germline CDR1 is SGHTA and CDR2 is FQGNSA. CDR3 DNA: TGTGCCAGCAGCTTGGGACTAGTCGCGTCCCAAAACATTCAGTACTTC. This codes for CASSLGLVASQNIQYF.

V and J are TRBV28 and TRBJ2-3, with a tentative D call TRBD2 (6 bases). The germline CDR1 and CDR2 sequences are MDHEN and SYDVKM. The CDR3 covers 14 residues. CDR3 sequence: CGTKGTRNTDTQYF. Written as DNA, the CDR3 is TGTGGCACCAAGGGGACTCGGAACACAGATACGCAGTATTTT.

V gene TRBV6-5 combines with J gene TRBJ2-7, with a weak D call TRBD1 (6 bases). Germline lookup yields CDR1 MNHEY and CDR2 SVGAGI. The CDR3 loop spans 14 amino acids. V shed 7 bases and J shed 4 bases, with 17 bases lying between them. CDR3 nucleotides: TGTGCCAGCAAGGCAACGCAGGGGAAGTACGAGCAGTACTTC. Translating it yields CASKATQGKYEQYF.

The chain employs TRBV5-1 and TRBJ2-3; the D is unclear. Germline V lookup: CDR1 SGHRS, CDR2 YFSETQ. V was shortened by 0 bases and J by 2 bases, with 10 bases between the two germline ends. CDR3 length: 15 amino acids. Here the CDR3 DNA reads TGCGCCAGCAGCTTGGATGGCAGGATCACAGATACGCAGTATTTT. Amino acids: CASSLDGRITDTQYF. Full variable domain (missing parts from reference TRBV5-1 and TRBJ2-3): KAGVTQTPRYLIKTRGQQVTLSCSPISGHRSVSWYQQTPGQGLQFLFEYFSETQRNKGNFPGRFSGRQFSNSRSEMNVSTLELGDSALYLCASSLDGRITDTQYFGPGTRLTVL.

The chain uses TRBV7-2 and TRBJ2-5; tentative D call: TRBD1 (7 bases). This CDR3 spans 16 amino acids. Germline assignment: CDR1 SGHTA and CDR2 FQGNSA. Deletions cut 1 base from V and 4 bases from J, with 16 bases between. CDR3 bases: TGTGCCAGCAGCTTAGTAGGCAGGGGGGTAGGAGAGACCCAGTACTTC. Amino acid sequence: CASSLVGRGVGETQYF.

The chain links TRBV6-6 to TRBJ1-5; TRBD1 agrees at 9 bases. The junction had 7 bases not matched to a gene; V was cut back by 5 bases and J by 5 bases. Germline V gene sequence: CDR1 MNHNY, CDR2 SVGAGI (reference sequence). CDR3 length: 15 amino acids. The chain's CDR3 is CASSPTTGGYQPQHF. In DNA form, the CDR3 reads TGTGCCAGCAGTCCCACTACAGGGGGCTATCAGCCCCAGCATTTT.

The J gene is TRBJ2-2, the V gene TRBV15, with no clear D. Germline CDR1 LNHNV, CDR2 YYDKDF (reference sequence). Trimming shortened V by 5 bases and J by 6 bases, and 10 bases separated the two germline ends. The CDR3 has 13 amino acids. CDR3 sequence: CATSVRSPGELFF. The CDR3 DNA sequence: TGTGCCACCAGCGTCCGGAGCCCCGGGGAGCTGTTTTTT.

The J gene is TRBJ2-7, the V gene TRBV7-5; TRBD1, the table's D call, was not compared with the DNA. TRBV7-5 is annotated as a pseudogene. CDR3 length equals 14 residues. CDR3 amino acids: CARTPTGKMYEQYF. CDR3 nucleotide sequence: TGTGCCAGAACCCCCACAGGGAAAATGTACGAGCAGTACTTC.

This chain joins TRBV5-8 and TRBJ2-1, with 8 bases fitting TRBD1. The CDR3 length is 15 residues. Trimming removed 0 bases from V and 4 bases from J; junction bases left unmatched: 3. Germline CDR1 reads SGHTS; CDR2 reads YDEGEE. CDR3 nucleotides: TGTGCCAGCAGCTTGGTAAGGACAGGGTACAATGAGCAGTTCTTC. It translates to CASSLVRTGYNEQFF.

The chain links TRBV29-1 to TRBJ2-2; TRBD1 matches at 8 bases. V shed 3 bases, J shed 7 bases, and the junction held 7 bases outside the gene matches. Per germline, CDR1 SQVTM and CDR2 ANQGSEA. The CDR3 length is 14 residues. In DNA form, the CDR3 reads TGCAGCGTTGACAGGGGGCTCGGAGGCGGGGAGCTGTTTTTT. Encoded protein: CSVDRGLGGGELFF.

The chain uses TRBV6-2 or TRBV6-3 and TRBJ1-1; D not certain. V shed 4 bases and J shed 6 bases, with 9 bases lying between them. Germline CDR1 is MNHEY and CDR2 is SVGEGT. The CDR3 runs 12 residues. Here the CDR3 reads CASSSPPAEAFF. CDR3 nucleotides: TGTGCCAGCAGTTCCCCCCCTGCTGAAGCTTTCTTT.

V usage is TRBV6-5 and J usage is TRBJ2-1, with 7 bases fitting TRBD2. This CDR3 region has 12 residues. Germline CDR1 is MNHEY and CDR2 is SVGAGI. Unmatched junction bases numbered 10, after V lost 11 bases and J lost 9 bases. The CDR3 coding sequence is TGTGCCCTCCGACGTGGCGGGAGTGAGCAGTTCTTC. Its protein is CALRRGGSEQFF.